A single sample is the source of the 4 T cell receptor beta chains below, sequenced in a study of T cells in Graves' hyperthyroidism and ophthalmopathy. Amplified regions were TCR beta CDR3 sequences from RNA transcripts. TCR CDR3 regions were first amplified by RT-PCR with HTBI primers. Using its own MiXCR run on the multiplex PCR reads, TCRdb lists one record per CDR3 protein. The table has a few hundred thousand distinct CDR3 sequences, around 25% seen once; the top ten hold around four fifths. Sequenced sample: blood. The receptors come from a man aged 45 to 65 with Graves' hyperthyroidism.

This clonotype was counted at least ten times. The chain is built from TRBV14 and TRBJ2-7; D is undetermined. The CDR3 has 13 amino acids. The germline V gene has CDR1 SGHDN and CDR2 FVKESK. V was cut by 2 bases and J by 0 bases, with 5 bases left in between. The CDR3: CASSQRSSYEQYF. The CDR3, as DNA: TGTGCCAGCAGCCAACGGAGCTCCTACGAGCAGTACTTC.

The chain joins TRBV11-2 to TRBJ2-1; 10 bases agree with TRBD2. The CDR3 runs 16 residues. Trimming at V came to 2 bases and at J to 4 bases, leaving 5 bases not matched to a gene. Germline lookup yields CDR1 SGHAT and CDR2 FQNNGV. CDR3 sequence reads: CASSLRIAGGYNEQFF. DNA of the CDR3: TGTGCCAGCAGCTTACGGATAGCGGGGGGATACAATGAGCAGTTCTTC. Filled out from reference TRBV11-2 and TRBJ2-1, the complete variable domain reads EAGVAQSPRYKIIEKRQSVAFWCNPISGHATLYWYQQILGQGPKLLIQFQNNGVVDDSQLPKDRFSAERLKGVDSTLKIQPAKLEDSAVYLCASSLRIAGGYNEQFFGPGTRLTVL.

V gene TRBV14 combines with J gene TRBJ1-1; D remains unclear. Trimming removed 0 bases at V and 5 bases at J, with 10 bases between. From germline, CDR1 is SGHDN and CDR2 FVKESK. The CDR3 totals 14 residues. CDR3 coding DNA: TGTGCCAGCAGCCAAGATTTTGTGCGGACTGAAGCTTTCTTT. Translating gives CASSQDFVRTEAFF.

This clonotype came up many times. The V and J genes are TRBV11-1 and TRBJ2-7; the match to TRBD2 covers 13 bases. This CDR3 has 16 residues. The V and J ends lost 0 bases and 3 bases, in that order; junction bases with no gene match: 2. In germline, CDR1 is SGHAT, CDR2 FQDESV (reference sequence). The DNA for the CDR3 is TGTGCCAGCAGCTTAGCCCGGACTAGCGGGAGCTACGAGCAGTACTTC. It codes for CASSLARTSGSYEQYF.